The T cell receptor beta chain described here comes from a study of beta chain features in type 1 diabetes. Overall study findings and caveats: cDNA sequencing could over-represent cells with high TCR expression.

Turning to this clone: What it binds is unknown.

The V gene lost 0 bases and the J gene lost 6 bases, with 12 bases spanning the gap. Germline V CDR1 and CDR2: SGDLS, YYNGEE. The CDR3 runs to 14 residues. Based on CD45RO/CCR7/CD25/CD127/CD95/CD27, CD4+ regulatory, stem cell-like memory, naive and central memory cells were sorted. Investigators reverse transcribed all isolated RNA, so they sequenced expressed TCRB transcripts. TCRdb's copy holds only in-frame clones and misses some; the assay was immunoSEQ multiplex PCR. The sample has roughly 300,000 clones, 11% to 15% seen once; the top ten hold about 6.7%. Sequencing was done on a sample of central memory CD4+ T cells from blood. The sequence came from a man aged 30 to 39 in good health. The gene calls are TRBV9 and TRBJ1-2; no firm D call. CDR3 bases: TGTGCCAGCAGCGTAGGTGAAGGGTCGGATGGCTACACCTTC. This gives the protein CASSVGEGSDGYTF. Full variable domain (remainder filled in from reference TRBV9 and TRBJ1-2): DSGVTQTPKHLITATGQRVTLRCSPRSGDLSVYWYQQSLDQGLQFLIQYYNGEERAKGNILERFSAQQFPDLHSELNLSSLELGDSALYFCASSVGEGSDGYTFGSGTRLTVV.